Described below is a single T cell receptor (beta chain) sequence and its context. Its antigen remains unknown. The data were obtained in a study of T-cell reconstitution after alpha-beta-depleted transplantation in children. Study results and limitations: It was newly produced T cells that mostly accounted for T-cell counts and diversity one year after transplant. In patients about two months after transplant, alpha-beta T cells reportedly arose from several hundred expanded graft clones.

Preparation of the TCRbeta library was carried out with unique molecular identifiers. TCRdb fed the PCR reads into MiXCR, producing one record per CDR3 protein. The table lists just over 950,000 distinct CDR3 sequences, about 29% of them singletons. Trimming took 2 bases from V and 8 from J; bases not matched to a gene: 3. CDR1 MDHEN and CDR2 SYDVKM come from the germline V gene. The CDR3 runs 13 residues. V gene TRBV28 combines with J gene TRBJ2-3; 8 bases are shared with TRBD2. Sample: PBMCs, mostly from graft donor cells, taken 360 days after TCRalphabeta/CD19-depleted stem cell transplant. The receptor was derived from a boy under two years old who had a stem cell transplant for SCID, so the T cells may come from the graft donor. The CDR3 protein is CASSLPGGGTQYF. CDR3 coding DNA: TGTGCCAGCAGTTTACCCGGGGGGGGTACGCAGTATTTT. The variable domain in full, completed from reference TRBV28 and TRBJ2-3, reads DVKVTQSSRYLVKRTGEKVFLECVQDMDHENMFWYRQDPGLGLRLIYFSYDVKMKEKGDIPEGYSVSREKKERFSLILESASTNQTSMYLCASSLPGGGTQYFGPGTRLTVL.